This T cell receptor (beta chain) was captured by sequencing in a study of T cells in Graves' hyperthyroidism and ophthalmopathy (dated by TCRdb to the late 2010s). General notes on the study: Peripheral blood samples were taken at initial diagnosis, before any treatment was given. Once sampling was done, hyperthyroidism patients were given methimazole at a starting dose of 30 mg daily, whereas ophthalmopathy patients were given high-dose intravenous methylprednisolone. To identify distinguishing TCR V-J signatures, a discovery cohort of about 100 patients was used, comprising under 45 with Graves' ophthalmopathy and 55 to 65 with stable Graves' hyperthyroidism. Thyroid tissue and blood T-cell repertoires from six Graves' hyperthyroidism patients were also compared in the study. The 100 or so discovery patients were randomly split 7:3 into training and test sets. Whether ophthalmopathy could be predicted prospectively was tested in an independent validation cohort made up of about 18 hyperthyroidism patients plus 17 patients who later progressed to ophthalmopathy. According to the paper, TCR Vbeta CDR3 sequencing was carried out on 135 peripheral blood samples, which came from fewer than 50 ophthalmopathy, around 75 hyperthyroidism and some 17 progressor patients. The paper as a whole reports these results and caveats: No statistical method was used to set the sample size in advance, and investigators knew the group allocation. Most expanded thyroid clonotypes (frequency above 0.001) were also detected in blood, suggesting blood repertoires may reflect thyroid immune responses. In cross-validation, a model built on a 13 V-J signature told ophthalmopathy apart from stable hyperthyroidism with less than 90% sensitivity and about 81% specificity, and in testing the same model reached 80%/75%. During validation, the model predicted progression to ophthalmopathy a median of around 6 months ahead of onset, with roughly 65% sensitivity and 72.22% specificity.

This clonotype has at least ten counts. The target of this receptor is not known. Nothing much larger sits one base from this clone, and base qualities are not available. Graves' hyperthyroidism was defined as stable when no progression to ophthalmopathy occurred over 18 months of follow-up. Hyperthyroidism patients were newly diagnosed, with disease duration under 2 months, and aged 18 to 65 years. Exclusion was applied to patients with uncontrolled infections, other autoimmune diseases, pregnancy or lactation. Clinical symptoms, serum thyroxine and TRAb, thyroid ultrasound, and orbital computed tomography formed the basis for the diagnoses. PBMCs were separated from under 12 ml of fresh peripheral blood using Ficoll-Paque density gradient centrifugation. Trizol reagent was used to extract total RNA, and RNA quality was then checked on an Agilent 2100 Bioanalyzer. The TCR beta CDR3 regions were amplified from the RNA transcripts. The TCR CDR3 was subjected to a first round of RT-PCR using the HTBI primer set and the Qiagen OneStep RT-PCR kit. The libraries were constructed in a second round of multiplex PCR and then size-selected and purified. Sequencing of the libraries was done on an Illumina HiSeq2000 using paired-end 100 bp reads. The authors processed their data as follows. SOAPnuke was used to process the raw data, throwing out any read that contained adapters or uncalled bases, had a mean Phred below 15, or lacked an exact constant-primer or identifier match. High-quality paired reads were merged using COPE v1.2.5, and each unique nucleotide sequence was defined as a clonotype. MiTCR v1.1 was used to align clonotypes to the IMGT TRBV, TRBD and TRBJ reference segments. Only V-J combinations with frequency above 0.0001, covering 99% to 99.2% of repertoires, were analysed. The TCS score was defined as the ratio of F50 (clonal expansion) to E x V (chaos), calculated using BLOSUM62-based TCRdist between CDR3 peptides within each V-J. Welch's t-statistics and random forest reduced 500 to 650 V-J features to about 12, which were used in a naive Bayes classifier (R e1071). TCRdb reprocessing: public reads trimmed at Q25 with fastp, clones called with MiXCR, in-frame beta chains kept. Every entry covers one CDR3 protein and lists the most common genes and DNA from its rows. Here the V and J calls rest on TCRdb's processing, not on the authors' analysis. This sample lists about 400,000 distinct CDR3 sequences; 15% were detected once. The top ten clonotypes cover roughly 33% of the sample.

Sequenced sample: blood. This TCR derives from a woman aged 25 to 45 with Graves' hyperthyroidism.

The DNA sequence is given as TGCAGTGCTCGGAGGACAGGGGGCTATACGGTCAGCAATCAGCCCCAGCATTTT. It translates to CSARRTGGYTVSNQPQHF. This chain is built from TRBV20-1 and TRBJ1-5; TRBD1 matches 11 bases in the middle. After removal of 5 bases from V and 1 base from J, the junction retains 13 bases not matched to a gene. There are 18 amino acids in the CDR3, from cysteine to phenylalanine inclusive. Of all the DNA, just the CDR3 is kept, 54 bases in frame from base 1. CDR1 and CDR2 are read off the germline V gene (reference sequence) as DFQATT and SNEGSKA.